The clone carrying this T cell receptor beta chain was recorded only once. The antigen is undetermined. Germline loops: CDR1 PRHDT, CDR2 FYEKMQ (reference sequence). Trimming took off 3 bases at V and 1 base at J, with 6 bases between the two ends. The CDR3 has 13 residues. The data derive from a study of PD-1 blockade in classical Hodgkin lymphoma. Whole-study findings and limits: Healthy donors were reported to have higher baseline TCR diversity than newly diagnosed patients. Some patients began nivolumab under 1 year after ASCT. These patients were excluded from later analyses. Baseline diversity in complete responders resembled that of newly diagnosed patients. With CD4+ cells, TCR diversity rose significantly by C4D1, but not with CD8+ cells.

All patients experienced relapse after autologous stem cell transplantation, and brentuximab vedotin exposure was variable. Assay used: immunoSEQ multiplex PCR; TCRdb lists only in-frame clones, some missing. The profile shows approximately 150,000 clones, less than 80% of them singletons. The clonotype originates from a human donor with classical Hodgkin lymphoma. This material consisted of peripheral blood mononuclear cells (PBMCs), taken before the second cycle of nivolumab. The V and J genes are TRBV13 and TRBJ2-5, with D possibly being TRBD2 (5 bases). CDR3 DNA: TGTGCCAGCAGCTTTGAGGGCCAAGAGACCCAGTACTTC. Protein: CASSFEGQETQYF. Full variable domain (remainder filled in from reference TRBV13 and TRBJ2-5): AAGVIQSPRHLIKEKRETATLKCYPIPRHDTVYWYQQGPGQDPQFLISFYEKMQSDKGSIPDRFSAQQFSDYHSELNMSSLELGDSALYFCASSFEGQETQYFGPGTRLLVL.